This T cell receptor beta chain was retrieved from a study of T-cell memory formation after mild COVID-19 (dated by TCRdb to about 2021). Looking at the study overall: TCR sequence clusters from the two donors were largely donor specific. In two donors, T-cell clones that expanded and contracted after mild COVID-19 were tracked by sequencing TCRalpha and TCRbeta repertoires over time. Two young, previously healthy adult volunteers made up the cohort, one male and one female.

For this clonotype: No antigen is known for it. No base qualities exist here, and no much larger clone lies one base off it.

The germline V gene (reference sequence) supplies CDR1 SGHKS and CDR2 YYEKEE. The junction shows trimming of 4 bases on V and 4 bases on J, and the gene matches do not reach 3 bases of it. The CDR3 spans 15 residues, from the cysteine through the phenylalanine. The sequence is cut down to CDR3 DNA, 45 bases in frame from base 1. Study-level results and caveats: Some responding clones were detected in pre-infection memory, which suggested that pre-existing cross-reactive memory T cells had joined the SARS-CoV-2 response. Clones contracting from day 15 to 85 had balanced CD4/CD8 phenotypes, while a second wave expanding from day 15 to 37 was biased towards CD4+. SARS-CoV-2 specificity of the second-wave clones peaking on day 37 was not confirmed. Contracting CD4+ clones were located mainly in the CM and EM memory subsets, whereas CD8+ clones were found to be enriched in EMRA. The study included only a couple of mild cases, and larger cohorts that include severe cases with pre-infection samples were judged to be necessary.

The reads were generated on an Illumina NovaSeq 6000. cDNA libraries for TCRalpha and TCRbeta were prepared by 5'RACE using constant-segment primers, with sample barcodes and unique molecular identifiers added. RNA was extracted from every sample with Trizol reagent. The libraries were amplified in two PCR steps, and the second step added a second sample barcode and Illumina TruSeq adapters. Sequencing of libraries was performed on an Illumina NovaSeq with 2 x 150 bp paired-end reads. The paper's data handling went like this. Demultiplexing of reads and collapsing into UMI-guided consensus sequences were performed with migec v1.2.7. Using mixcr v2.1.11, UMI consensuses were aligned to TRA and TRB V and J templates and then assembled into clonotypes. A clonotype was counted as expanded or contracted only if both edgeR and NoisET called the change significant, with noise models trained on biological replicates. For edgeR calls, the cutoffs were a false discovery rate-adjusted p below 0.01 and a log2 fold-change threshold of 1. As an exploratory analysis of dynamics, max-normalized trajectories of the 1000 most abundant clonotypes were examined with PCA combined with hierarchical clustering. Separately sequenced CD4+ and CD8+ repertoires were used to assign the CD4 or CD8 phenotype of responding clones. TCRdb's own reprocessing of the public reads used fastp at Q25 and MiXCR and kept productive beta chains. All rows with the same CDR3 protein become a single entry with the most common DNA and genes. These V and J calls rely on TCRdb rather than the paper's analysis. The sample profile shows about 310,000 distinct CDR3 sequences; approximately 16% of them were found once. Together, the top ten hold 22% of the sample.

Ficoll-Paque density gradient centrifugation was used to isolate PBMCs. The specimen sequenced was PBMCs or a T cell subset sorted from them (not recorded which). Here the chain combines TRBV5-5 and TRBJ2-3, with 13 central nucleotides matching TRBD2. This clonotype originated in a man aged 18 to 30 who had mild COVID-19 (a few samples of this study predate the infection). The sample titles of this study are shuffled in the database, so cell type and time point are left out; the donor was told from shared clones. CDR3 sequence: CASSHGTSGADTQYF. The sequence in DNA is TGTGCCAGCAGCCACGGGACTAGCGGGGCAGATACGCAGTATTTT.